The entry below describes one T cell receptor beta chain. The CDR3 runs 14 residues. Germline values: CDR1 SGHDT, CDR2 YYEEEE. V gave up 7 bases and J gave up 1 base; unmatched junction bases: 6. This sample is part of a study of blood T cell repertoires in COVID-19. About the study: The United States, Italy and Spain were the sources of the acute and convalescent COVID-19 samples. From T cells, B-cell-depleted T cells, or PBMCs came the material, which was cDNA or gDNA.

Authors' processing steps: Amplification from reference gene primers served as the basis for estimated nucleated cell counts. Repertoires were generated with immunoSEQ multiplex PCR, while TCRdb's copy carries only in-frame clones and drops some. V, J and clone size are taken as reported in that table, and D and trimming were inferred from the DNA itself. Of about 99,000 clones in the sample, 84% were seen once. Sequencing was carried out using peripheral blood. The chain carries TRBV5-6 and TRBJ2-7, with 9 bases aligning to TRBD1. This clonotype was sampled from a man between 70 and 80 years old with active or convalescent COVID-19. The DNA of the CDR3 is TGTGCCAGCGGCAGGGACAGGGCTTCCTACGAGCAGTACTTC. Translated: CASGRDRASYEQYF.